This T cell receptor (beta chain) was documented in a study of T-cell reconstitution after alpha-beta-depleted transplantation in children. Study-wide results and caveats: It was reported that alpha-beta T cells came from several hundred expanded graft clones (about two months after transplant).

Construction of the TCRbeta library involved unique molecular identifiers. TCRdb fed the PCR reads into MiXCR, producing one record per CDR3 protein. The table has about 580,000 distinct CDR3 sequences, roughly 30% seen once; the top ten hold about a third. A word on this clonotype: Its antigen remains unidentified.

The receptor was derived from a boy younger than two with Wiskott-Aldrich syndrome, due to receive a stem cell transplant. The sequencing used PBMCs, collected before TCRalphabeta/CD19-depleted stem cell transplant.

The CDR3 nucleotides read TGTGCCAGCAGTTACTCCATAGGGACCAAAAACATTCAGTACTTC. This sequence encodes CASSYSIGTKNIQYF. This rearrangement joins TRBV6-2 or TRBV6-3 to TRBJ2-4, with no clear D. Per the germline V gene, CDR1 is MNHEY and CDR2 is SVGEGT. The CDR3 sequence is 15 residues long. Trimming left V 0 bases short and J 2 bases short, with 8 bases between.